The 13 T cell receptor beta chains below were found in one sample sequenced in a study of a mutant IDH1 vaccine in newly diagnosed glioma. The time point here: week 5, during vaccination. One vaccine dose held 300 ug of mutant IDH1 20-mer peptide and came with topical imiquimod. Produced via immunoSEQ multiplex PCR; TCRdb's table is partial and in-frame only. This table has 50,000 to 75,000 clones, about 81% appearing once. These receptors have no identified antigens. The sample in question was PBMCs, obtained from a glioma patient whose treatment included an IDH1 peptide vaccine. The receptors were gathered from a woman aged 45-59 years with glioma.

The chain links TRBV2 to TRBJ2-2, with 7 positions matching TRBD1. This CDR3 has 14 residues. Trimming removed 6 bases from V and 3 bases from J; junction bases left unmatched: 4. Germline values: CDR1 SNHLY, CDR2 FYNNEI. The CDR3 sequence: CASRDREYTGELFF. Written as DNA, the CDR3 is TGTGCCAGCAGAGACAGGGAATACACCGGGGAGCTGTTTTTT.

The rearrangement joins TRBV18 to TRBJ2-7; 11 positions agree with TRBD1. CDR1 and CDR2 from the germline V gene are KGHSH and LQKENI. This CDR3 spans 17 amino acids. Unmatched junction bases numbered 12, after V lost 4 bases and J lost 4 bases. In DNA form, the CDR3 reads TGTGCCAGCTCACTAAAAAGCACCGGGACAGGGGGTTACGAGCAGTACTTC. Protein product: CASSLKSTGTGGYEQYF. The full variable domain, rest sourced from reference TRBV18 and TRBJ2-7, is NAGVMQNPRHLVRRRGQEARLRCSPMKGHSHVYWYRQLPEEGLKFMVYLQKENIIDESGMPKERFSAEFPKEGPSILRIQQVVRGDSAAYFCASSLKSTGTGGYEQYFGPGTRLTVT.

This clone was seen a handful of times. The gene calls are TRBV11-2 and TRBJ1-3; 8 bases agree with TRBD1. The CDR3 sequence is 16 residues long. Germline CDR1 SGHAT, CDR2 FQNNGV. With V trimmed by 5 bases and J by 2 bases, 8 bases remained unmatched. As DNA, the CDR3 is TGTGCCAGCAGCGCGCGGACAGGGCCCCCTGGAAACACCATATATTTT. As protein: CASSARTGPPGNTIYF.

The chain employs TRBV27 and TRBJ1-4; 9 nucleotides agree with TRBD1. This CDR3 has 14 amino acids. The V and J ends lost 3 bases and 8 bases, in that order; junction bases with no gene match: 4. Germline V gene lookup returns CDR1 MNHEY and CDR2 SMNVEV (reference sequence). The CDR3 reads CASSFGTGKEKLFF. The CDR3 region has the DNA TGTGCCAGCAGTTTCGGGACAGGGAAAGAAAAACTGTTTTTT.

The V and J genes are TRBV4-2 and TRBJ1-2; 11 bases agree with TRBD1. V was clipped by 3 bases and J by 3 bases; unmatched bases: 6. The CDR3 has 16 residues. The germline gives CDR1 LGHNA, CDR2 YNFKEQ. The CDR3 loop reads CASSHGTGGVDYGYTF. Here the CDR3 DNA reads TGTGCCAGCAGCCACGGGACAGGGGGTGTTGACTATGGCTACACCTTC.

Written as DNA, the CDR3 is TGCGCCAGCAGCTTGGCTAGCCCAGAGACCCAGTACTTC. Translation: CASSLASPETQYF. The J gene is TRBJ2-5, the V gene TRBV5-1; D might be TRBD2 (5 bases). Germline-derived CDR1 and CDR2 are SGHRS and YFSETQ. The germline V and J ends were trimmed by 0 bases and 4 bases, with 7 bases remaining between them. The CDR3 consists of 13 residues.

This rearrangement joins TRBV7-8 to TRBJ2-7; D is ambiguous. V lost 5 bases and J 3 bases, leaving 11 bases between the germline ends. Germline assignment: CDR1 SGHVS and CDR2 FQNEAQ. The CDR3 spans 13 residues. CDR3 region: CASSTRPHYEQYF. The CDR3 DNA follows: TGTGCCAGCAGCACTCGCCCACACTACGAGCAGTACTTC.

The chain links TRBV7-8 to TRBJ2-4; TRBD1 is a possible D gene (6 bases). CDR1 is SGHVS, CDR2 FQNEAQ, per germline. Trimming took off 2 bases at V and 0 bases at J, with 14 bases between the two ends. This CDR3 is built from 17 residues. CDR3 nucleotide sequence: TGTGCCAGCAGCTTATGGGGGCAGGGGTTAGCCAAAAACATTCAGTACTTC. Residues: CASSLWGQGLAKNIQYF.

This clone occurred once. The genes are TRBV5-4 and TRBJ2-7; TRBD1 matches 7 bases. CDR3 length: 16 residues. The trim removed 0 bases at V and 3 bases at J, leaving 9 bases unmatched. Germline-derived CDR1 and CDR2 are SGHNT and YYREEE (reference sequence). Here the CDR3 DNA reads TGTGCCAGCAGCTTGGGAGGCCTTTCAGGGGGCTACGAGCAGTACTTC. Encoded protein: CASSLGGLSGGYEQYF.

This clone was observed a handful of times. The J gene is TRBJ1-6, the V gene TRBV5-4; 7 bases map to TRBD1. Losses at the gene ends were 4 bases for V and 7 bases for J; bases not matched to a gene: 2. This CDR3 has 13 amino acids. The germline V gene encodes CDR1 SGHNT and CDR2 YYREEE (reference sequence). The CDR3 DNA follows: TGTGCCAGCAGCCAGGGGGTCAATTCACCCCTCCACTTT. Its translation: CASSQGVNSPLHF.

The chain carries TRBV2 and TRBJ1-5; D unresolved. Per germline, CDR1 SNHLY and CDR2 FYNNEI. Trimming removed 2 bases at V and 7 bases at J, with 12 bases between. This CDR3 region has 14 residues. For the CDR3, the DNA is TGTGCCAGCAGTGAAATGAGTCGTGCGCAGCCCCAGCATTTT. Protein sequence: CASSEMSRAQPQHF.

The chain employs TRBV18 and TRBJ1-2; D is unresolved. Trimming cost V 2 bases and J 2 bases, with 6 bases left between them. The germline CDR1 and CDR2 sequences are KGHSH and LQKENI. This CDR3 is built from 13 residues. This CDR3 is CASSPEQNYGYTF. In DNA, the CDR3 is TGTGCCAGCTCACCAGAACAGAACTATGGCTACACCTTC.

The chain links TRBV7-8 to TRBJ1-1; 7 nucleotides align to TRBD1. This CDR3 region has 15 residues. Germline V gene lookup returns CDR1 SGHVS and CDR2 FQNEAQ. The ends lost 3 bases at V and 1 base at J; junction bases unmatched: 5. CDR3 amino acids: CASSFRGQPNTEAFF. The CDR3 DNA follows: TGTGCCAGCAGCTTTCGGGGACAGCCGAACACTGAAGCTTTCTTT.